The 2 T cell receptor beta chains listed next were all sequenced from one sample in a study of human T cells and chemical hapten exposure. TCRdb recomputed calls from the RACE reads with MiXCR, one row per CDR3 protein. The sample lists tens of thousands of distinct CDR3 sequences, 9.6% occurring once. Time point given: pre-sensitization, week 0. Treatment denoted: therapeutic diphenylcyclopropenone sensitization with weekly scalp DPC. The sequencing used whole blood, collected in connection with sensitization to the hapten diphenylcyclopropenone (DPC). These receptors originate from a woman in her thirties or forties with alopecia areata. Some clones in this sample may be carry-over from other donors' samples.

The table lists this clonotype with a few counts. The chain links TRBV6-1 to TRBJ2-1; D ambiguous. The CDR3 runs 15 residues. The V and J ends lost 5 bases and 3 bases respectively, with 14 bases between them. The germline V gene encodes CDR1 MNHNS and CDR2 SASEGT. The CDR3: CASSSMAYNYNEQFF. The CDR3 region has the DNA TGTGCCAGCAGTTCAATGGCATATAACTACAATGAGCAGTTCTTC.

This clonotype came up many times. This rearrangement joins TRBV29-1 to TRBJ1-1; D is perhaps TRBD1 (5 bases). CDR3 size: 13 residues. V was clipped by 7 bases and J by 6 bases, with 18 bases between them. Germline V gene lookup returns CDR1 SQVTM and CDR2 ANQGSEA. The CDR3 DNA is TGCAGCGGGAATCCCAGGGTTGGTGCTGAAGCTTTCTTT. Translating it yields CSGNPRVGAEAFF.